There are a few counts of the clone carrying this T cell receptor beta chain. Its matching antigen is unknown. The data belong to a study of T cell responses to AZD1222 COVID-19 vaccine. Using immunoSEQ multiplex PCR, the repertoire was profiled, and TCRdb retains in-frame clones only, with some absent. The sample has roughly 120,000 clones; about 91% are singletons. CDR3 size: 12 residues. V dropped 6 bases and J dropped 7; count of bases not matched to a gene: 7. Germline V gene data show CDR1 as SQVTM and CDR2 as ANQGSEA. The study, taken as a whole, reports: Donors, mostly white British, included more females; clonal diversity was possibly underestimated. CD4 TCRs associated with vaccination spanned spike, dominating at 160-218 and 743-854. Just a handful of AZD1222 recipients tested seropositive at baseline.

V is TRBV29-1 and J is TRBJ1-2; 8 bases map to TRBD1. The sequencing used peripheral blood, collected on day 0 of AZD1222 vaccination. This sequence originates from an adult in good health. The CDR3 bases are TGCAGCGTCGACCGGGACAGGCTTGGCTACACCTTC. Translating gives CSVDRDRLGYTF.